This record concerns one T cell receptor (beta chain) sequence. Trimming removed 7 bases from V and 1 base from J; junction bases left unmatched: 2. Germline V gene lookup returns CDR1 SNHLY and CDR2 FYNNEI. This CDR3 is built from 14 residues. The record originates from a study of control samples from healthy donors and cancer patients. Profiled with immunoSEQ multiplex PCR; TCRdb holds only in-frame clones, not every one. The sample records 55,000 to 75,000 clones, 70% to 90% being singletons. The sample consisted of PBMCs. This clonotype originated in a woman aged 45-65 years with head and neck cancer. The gene calls are TRBV2 and TRBJ2-5, with 11 bases aligning to TRBD2. CDR3 residues: CASILAGGQETQYF. The CDR3, as DNA: TGTGCCAGCATCCTAGCGGGGGGCCAAGAGACCCAGTACTTC.